Below are 30 T cell receptor beta chains sequenced from a single sample in a study of blood T cell repertoires in COVID-19. The data were produced by immunoSEQ multiplex PCR, yet TCRdb's version contains in-frame clones alone and is incomplete. The data contain a few hundred thousand clones, approximately 91% of them singletons. The sample taken for sequencing was peripheral blood. Source of these receptors: a woman aged 30 to 39 with acute or convalescent COVID-19.

The chain carries TRBV6-4 and TRBJ2-1; 12 bases fit TRBD2. The ends lost 6 bases at V and 9 bases at J; junction bases unmatched: 12. This CDR3 has 16 residues. Germline CDR1 and CDR2: MRHNA and SNTAGT. The CDR3 coding sequence is TGTGCCAGCAGCGTACTAGCGGGAGGCAGAAACGGTGAGCAGTTCTTC. Encoded protein: CASSVLAGGRNGEQFF.

This chain links TRBV12-3 or TRBV12-4 with TRBJ1-5, with 7 bases lining up with TRBD1. The trim removed 4 bases at V and 13 bases at J, leaving 7 bases unmatched. This CDR3 spans 12 amino acids. The CDR3 loop reads CASSYPGTEQHF. The CDR3 coding sequence is TGTGCCAGCAGTTATCCCGGGACAGAGCAGCATTTT.

V gene TRBV5-4 combines with J gene TRBJ1-1, with TRBD1 matching 8 bases. With 0 bases clipped from V and 4 bases from J, the junction kept 5 bases outside the gene matches. The CDR3 has 15 residues. Germline values: CDR1 SGHNT, CDR2 YYREEE (reference sequence). CDR3 nucleotides: TGTGCCAGCAGCTTGGGATCTACAGGGGGCACTGAAGCTTTCTTT. This codes for CASSLGSTGGTEAFF. Full variable domain (outside the CDR3, taken from reference TRBV5-4 and TRBJ1-1): ETGVTQSPTHLIKTRGQQVTLRCSSQSGHNTVSWYQQALGQGPQFIFQYYREEENGRGNFPPRFSGLQFPNYSSELNVNALELDDSALYLCASSLGSTGGTEAFFGQGTRLTVV.

V usage is TRBV27 and J usage is TRBJ1-5; the D is unclear. Deletions cut 4 bases from V and 5 bases from J, with 9 bases between. Looked up from germline, CDR1 is MNHEY and CDR2 is SMNVEV (reference sequence). The CDR3 totals 13 residues. The CDR3 protein is CASSSRDDQPQHF. The CDR3 DNA is TGTGCCAGCAGTTCGAGGGATGATCAGCCCCAGCATTTT.

V usage is TRBV6-5 and J usage is TRBJ2-1; D might be TRBD1 (5 bases). CDR3 length equals 14 residues. Deletions cut 0 bases from V and 6 bases from J, with 9 bases between. Germline values: CDR1 MNHEY, CDR2 SVGAGI. The CDR3 nucleotides read TGTGCCAGCAGTTACTCGAGGCAGGGCAATGAGCAGTTCTTC. Amino acid sequence: CASSYSRQGNEQFF.

The V call is TRBV2, the J call TRBJ1-2; no firm D call. Germline V lookup: CDR1 SNHLY, CDR2 FYNNEI. The V end lost 0 bases, the J end lost 3 bases, and 8 bases lay between the germline ends. This CDR3 region has 14 residues. CDR3: CASSEAPGYYGYTF. The DNA for the CDR3 is TGTGCCAGCAGTGAAGCGCCGGGATACTATGGCTACACCTTC.

The CDR3 DNA sequence: TGTGCCAGCAGTCGTAAACAGGACCGATGGGAGCCCCAGCATTTT. As protein: CASSRKQDRWEPQHF. V gene TRBV6-6 combines with J gene TRBJ1-5; possibly TRBD1 for D (5 bases). Germline loops: CDR1 MNHNY, CDR2 SVGAGI (reference sequence). The CDR3 extends over 15 amino acids. V lost 5 bases to trimming and J lost 8 bases, with 19 bases between them.

The rearrangement links TRBV12-3 or TRBV12-4 to TRBJ2-7, with D tentatively TRBD2 (5 bases). The CDR3 runs 13 residues. V was trimmed by 7 bases and J by 0 bases, leaving 10 bases between them. The CDR3 is CASIGGSSYEQYF. In DNA form, the CDR3 reads TGTGCCAGCATAGGAGGTTCCTCCTACGAGCAGTACTTC.

This clone was found a few times. V gene TRBV4-3 combines with J gene TRBJ2-6, with 8 bases aligning to TRBD1. Per germline, CDR1 LGHNA and CDR2 YSLEER. Losses at the gene ends were 3 bases for V and 2 bases for J; bases not matched to a gene: 3. CDR3 length: 16 amino acids. CDR3 coding DNA: TGCGCCAGCAGCCACCAGGACAGGGCTGGGGCCAACGTCCTGACTTTC. Translated, it gives CASSHQDRAGANVLTF.

The chain employs TRBV5-5 and TRBJ1-5, with D possibly TRBD1 on 6 matching bases. The CDR3 is made up of 15 amino acids. CDR1 and CDR2 (germline): SGHKS, YYEKEE (reference sequence). V gave up 0 bases and J gave up 10 bases, with 17 bases separating them. The CDR3 reads CASSLVGQPKFPQHF. The CDR3 nucleotides read TGTGCCAGCAGCTTGGTCGGACAGCCGAAATTTCCCCAGCATTTT.

This clone was counted only a few times. The rearrangement links TRBV10-1 to TRBJ2-1; the match to TRBD2 covers 12 bases. From germline, CDR1 is WNHNN and CDR2 SYGVQD (reference sequence). The CDR3 runs 15 residues. The ends lost 5 bases at V and 9 bases at J; junction bases unmatched: 8. Here the CDR3 DNA reads TGCGCCAGCAGTTCCGGGACTAGCGGGTGGGGTGAGCAGTTCTTC. The encoded protein is CASSSGTSGWGEQFF.

The chain combines TRBV10-3 with TRBJ1-1; 11 bases are shared with TRBD1. The CDR3 sequence is 15 residues long. Germline trimming cut 10 bases from V and 2 bases from J; bases unmatched to any gene: 9. Germline V CDR1 and CDR2: ENHRY, SYGVKD. The CDR3 region has the DNA TGTGCCACCGGGACAGGGGGAAAATCAAACACTGAAGCTTTCTTT. This encodes CATGTGGKSNTEAFF.

The chain couples TRBV27 to TRBJ2-2; D may be TRBD1 (6 bases). The germline V gene encodes CDR1 MNHEY and CDR2 SMNVEV (reference sequence). The CDR3 contains 16 residues. V was shortened by 4 bases and J by 11 bases, with 23 bases between the two germline ends. CDR3 in amino acids: CASSSLDRFPRLELFF. The CDR3 bases are TGTGCCAGCAGTTCCCTCGACAGGTTCCCTAGACTCGAGCTGTTTTTT.

The rearrangement joins TRBV3-1 (or the pseudogene TRBV3-2) to TRBJ2-6; D call uncertain. V was shortened by 1 base and J by 0 bases, with 4 bases between the two germline ends. The CDR3 has 15 residues. In germline, CDR1 is LGHDT, CDR2 YNNKEL (reference sequence). CDR3 sequence (DNA): TGTGCCAGCAGCCAAGCATTCTCTGGGGCCAACGTCCTGACTTTC. It is translated as CASSQAFSGANVLTF.

This clone has a single count. V usage is TRBV7-8 and J usage is TRBJ2-7; 11 positions agree with TRBD2. Germline CDR1 is SGHVS and CDR2 is FQNEAQ. This CDR3 comprises 16 residues. V shed 1 base and J 6 bases; nucleotides not matched to a gene: 8. CDR3 region: CASSLDRLAGGREQYF. CDR3 in DNA: TGTGCCAGCAGCTTAGATAGGCTAGCGGGAGGACGCGAGCAGTACTTC.

The chain combines TRBV3-1 (or the pseudogene TRBV3-2) with TRBJ2-1; D may be TRBD2 (5 bases). V lost 3 bases and J lost 8, with 20 bases in between. Germline V CDR1 and CDR2: LGHDT, YNNKEL (reference sequence). This CDR3 spans 16 amino acids. The CDR3 region is CASSHNRGRRTDEQFF. The CDR3 DNA follows: TGTGCCAGCAGCCATAACCGCGGCCGGAGGACGGATGAGCAGTTCTTC.

The chain recombines TRBV15 with TRBJ1-1; D remains ambiguous. V lost 1 base, J lost 6 bases, and 6 bases lay in between. The CDR3 totals 12 residues. Germline-derived CDR1 and CDR2 are LNHNV and YYDKDF (reference sequence). CDR3 DNA: TGTGCCACCAGCAGAGGAACACCTGAAGCTTTCTTT. Translated, it gives CATSRGTPEAFF.

The rearrangement links TRBV7-8 to TRBJ2-7, with TRBD2 matching over 7 bases. V was clipped by 6 bases and J by 3 bases; unmatched bases: 5. CDR3 length equals 13 residues. Germline-derived CDR1 and CDR2 are SGHVS and FQNEAQ. CDR3 sequence: CASRRGGGYEQYF. The CDR3 DNA reads as TGTGCCAGCAGACGGGGCGGGGGCTACGAGCAGTACTTC.

The chain uses TRBV24-1 and TRBJ1-1; D may be TRBD1 (6 bases). Trimming shortened V by 5 bases and J by 1 base, and 7 bases separated the two germline ends. This CDR3 spans 13 amino acids. Germline V lookup: CDR1 KGHDR, CDR2 SFDVKD. DNA for the CDR3: TGTGCCACCAGTGCAGGGGCGAACACTGAAGCTTTCTTT. Residues: CATSAGANTEAFF.

This clone was found a few times. V gene TRBV2 combines with J gene TRBJ2-2; D call uncertain. This CDR3 is built from 12 residues. CDR1 and CDR2 from the germline V gene are SNHLY and FYNNEI. With 8 bases removed from V and 3 bases from J, the gap between germline ends came to 7 bases. CDR3 residues: CASGLDTGELFF. Here the CDR3 DNA reads TGTGCCAGCGGCCTGGACACCGGGGAGCTGTTTTTT.

This clone was counted a few times. Sequence at one end of the junction differs from germline and may be a read error. The chain couples TRBV7-3 to TRBJ2-5, with TRBD2 matching over 9 bases. Germline V lookup: CDR1 SGHTA, CDR2 FQGTGA. CDR3 length: 15 amino acids. In DNA form, the CDR3 reads TGTGCCAGCAGCTTAAATAGCGGGGGAAAAGAAACCCAGTACTTC. It is translated as CASSLNSGGKETQYF.

V usage is TRBV19 and J usage is TRBJ2-3, with TRBD2 matching 8 bases. The CDR3 is made up of 16 amino acids. J gave up 7 bases and V 6 bases, and 15 bases lay outside the gene matches. The germline gives CDR1 LNHDA, CDR2 SQIVND (reference sequence). CDR3 loop: CASSLPSGPNVHTQYF. The DNA of the CDR3 is TGTGCCAGTAGCTTACCTAGCGGGCCGAATGTGCATACGCAGTATTTT.

This sequence joins TRBV5-4 and TRBJ2-1; TRBD2 matches 8 bases. With V trimmed by 4 bases and J by 7 bases, 13 bases remained unmatched. The CDR3 covers 16 residues. Per germline, CDR1 SGHNT and CDR2 YYREEE (reference sequence). For the CDR3, the DNA is TGTGCCAGCAGCGCCGCGACTAGCGCCCCTTTAAATGAGCAGTTCTTC. Protein sequence: CASSAATSAPLNEQFF.

The rearrangement uses TRBV4-3 and TRBJ2-3; TRBD2 matches 7 bases. The CDR3 runs 18 residues. V lost 4 bases and J lost 1; bases outside the gene matches: 14. Per the germline V gene, CDR1 is LGHNA and CDR2 is YSLEER. CDR3 sequence: CASSPEASSSGGTDTQYF. CDR3 coding DNA: TGCGCCAGCAGCCCCGAGGCATCGTCTAGCGGCGGCACAGATACGCAGTATTTT.

The chain employs TRBV24-1 and TRBJ2-3, with 8 bases matching TRBD1. CDR1 KGHDR and CDR2 SFDVKD come from the germline V gene. The CDR3 loop spans 16 amino acids. V shed 4 bases and J 8 bases; nucleotides not matched to a gene: 13. The CDR3 is CATSDPGQGYFGTQYF. As DNA, the CDR3 is TGTGCCACCAGTGACCCAGGACAGGGTTACTTTGGTACGCAGTATTTT.

The chain links TRBV5-4 to TRBJ2-7, with D unclear. V was trimmed by 4 bases and J by 1 base, leaving 12 bases between them. Germline V gene lookup returns CDR1 SGHNT and CDR2 YYREEE (reference sequence). CDR3 size: 14 residues. The CDR3 region is CASSRMERSYEQYF. In DNA, the CDR3 is TGTGCCAGCAGCCGGATGGAGAGGTCCTACGAGCAGTACTTC.

This chain links TRBV19 with TRBJ2-2, with a possible D match to TRBD1 (5 bases). CDR3 length equals 14 residues. Germline CDR1 is LNHDA and CDR2 is SQIVND (reference sequence). V lost 3 bases, J lost 8 bases, and 13 bases lay in between. As DNA, the CDR3 is TGTGCCAGTAGTATCAAGACAGATACAGGGGAGCTGTTTTTT. This codes for CASSIKTDTGELFF.

J is TRBJ2-7 and V is TRBV5-6, with 14 bases matching TRBD2. V lost 3 bases and J lost 5; bases outside the gene matches: 10. There are 17 residues in the CDR3. CDR1 and CDR2 (germline): SGHDT, YYEEEE. This CDR3 reads CASSSGLAGGPGHEQYF. The CDR3 DNA is TGTGCCAGCAGCTCCGGACTAGCGGGAGGTCCGGGTCACGAGCAGTACTTC.

The genes are TRBV5-1 and TRBJ2-1, with 7 bases matching TRBD1. CDR1 and CDR2 from the germline V gene are SGHRS and YFSETQ. After removal of 4 bases from V and 2 bases from J, the junction contained 6 bases not matched to a gene. The CDR3 runs 15 residues. For the CDR3, the DNA is TGCGCCAGCAGCCAGACAGGGTCACCCTACAATGAGCAGTTCTTC. It codes for CASSQTGSPYNEQFF.

This clone showed up just once. The gene calls are TRBV9 and TRBJ2-2, with D perhaps TRBD1 (6 bases). CDR3 length: 16 amino acids. Germline CDR1 and CDR2: SGDLS and YYNGEE. Trimming cost V 0 bases and J 5 bases, with 14 bases left between them. The CDR3 nucleotides are TGTGCCAGCAGCGTAGCCCACAGGGTTGTGACCGGGGAGCTGTTTTTT. Protein product: CASSVAHRVVTGELFF.